This T cell receptor (beta chain) was sequenced in a study of cytomegalovirus exposure and HLA in healthy donors (dated by TCRdb to about 2017). Context from the whole study: In an earlier analysis of fewer than 750 of the donors, roughly 300 Gb of sequence data and roughly 100 million unique TCR beta sequences from roughly 180 million T cells were reported. An early release that covered some 630 HLA-typed donors contained about 290 gigabases of sequencing data and tens of millions of unique TCR sequences. Of the approximately 400 genotyped donors, approximately 82% fell in the genetic ancestry cluster associated with self-reported Caucasian donors. The study aimed to test whether signatures of past pathogen exposure could be identified by cataloging public T cell receptors. The study profiled the T cell repertoires of under 700 subjects by immunosequencing and related them to cytomegalovirus serostatus. In addition to the first cohort of 666 subjects, a separate validation cohort of 120 different subjects was used. To predict cytomegalovirus infection status, the study brought together high-throughput TCR immunosequencing, statistical association of individual TCRs with disease status, and machine learning. To study patterns of TCR occurrence, a later analysis re-analyzed previously published TCR beta repertoires from 650 to 750 donors and added high-resolution HLA genotyping. Rather than drawing on any new phenotypic data, the later analysis identified candidate immune exposures from TCR beta sequences and the way those sequences occurred across donors. In an earlier analysis of roughly 580 of the donors, high-throughput TCR beta sequencing was used to judge whether each TCR beta V gene segment behaved as functional or pseudogenic. Alongside the repertoire data, information on donor age, sex, ethnicity and CMV serostatus was compiled. In a later genetic analysis, genome-wide SNP genotypes for about 55% of the 666 donors were used, and that subset was treated as a discovery cohort. All discovery cohort repertoires had been generated using a single sequencing platform. Class I and class II HLA loci were covered by the typing at four-digit resolution. The number of donors typed differed by locus, with roughly 629-640 for A, B, C, DRB1 and DQB1, roughly 550 for DQA1, over 600 for DPA1, and some 440 for DPB1. Four to six DR-DQ haplotypes were handled as single units for association and clustering, since linkage in the cohort was strong. On average, around 240,000 unique TCR beta nucleotide sequences were sequenced per donor among 398 genotyped donors of the cohort, with roughly 18% of those sequences being non-productive.

Details on this clone: Its antigen remains unidentified. The input lacks base qualities; no much larger clone sits a single base away.

The library was generated by the immunoSEQ multiplex PCR assay. For the multiplex PCR, a mixture combining 60 forward primers for TCR Vbeta segments and 13 reverse primers for TCR Jbeta segments was used. The CDR3 region of rearranged TCR beta genes was amplified from genomic DNA by a multiplex PCR assay. The Illumina HiSeq System was used to sequence the amplified TCR beta libraries as 87-base-pair reads. Per the original workflow: A later analysis tallied tens of millions of unique TCR beta chains across the roughly 610 repertoires, and around 9.9 million of those chains were shared by two or more donors. Raw reads were error-corrected and collapsed into unique sequences by a nearest-neighbor algorithm in which closely related sequences were merged to remove PCR and sequencing errors. To assign V, D and J gene segments, CDR3 sequences were aligned to IMGT reference sequences. Each retained sequence needed at least a six-nucleotide match to both a V gene segment and a J gene segment. Rearrangements were classified as productive when the CDR3 lacked stop codons and remained in frame with V and J, and all other rearrangements were classified as non-productive. Following IMGT convention, CDR3 was defined as the stretch from the second conserved V-encoded cysteine to the conserved J-encoded phenylalanine. Sequences without an unambiguous match to a single V gene segment were excluded from the earlier analysis of about 600 of the donors. In an earlier analysis of about 590 of the donors, a V segment was called functional when productive rearrangements were above 56.7%, and segregating when the standard deviation between donors exceeded 5%. A statistical classification framework was built to diagnose cytomegalovirus status from the catalog of TCR beta chain sequences. In a later analysis, TCR nucleotide sequences were compared against IMGT/GENE-DB human TR gene sequences so that V and J genes could be assigned. In a later analysis, CDR3 sequences and most-parsimonious VDJ recombination scenarios were assigned using the TCRdist pipeline. In a later analysis, each TCR beta chain was defined by its CDR3 amino acid sequence together with its V-gene family, and reads without a unique V-gene family were excluded. As a way to deal with suspected cross-contamination and a sequencing artifact, a later analysis dropped 450 to 600 nucleotide sequences that were highly shared and had low generation probability. In a later analysis, a clonal expansion index for each public chain was calculated from normalized within-repertoire ranks of inferred template counts. In a later analysis, generation probabilities were computed with a VDJ recombination model fitted to out-of-frame rearrangements, and the resulting probabilities were checked against IGoR. A later analysis scored TCR-TCR, TCR-HLA and TCR-CMV co-occurrence with hypergeometric tests, applying a repertoire-size bias correction to TCR pairs. To estimate false discovery rates, a later analysis permuted the HLA or CMV assignments 20 times. In a later analysis, co-occurring TCRs were grouped with DBSCAN, and TCRdist sequence similarity was added when clustering was performed within HLA-allele-positive subsets. Repertoires with fewer than 30,000 or more than 120,000 public chains, plus five repertoires with anomalous nucleotide sharing, were excluded from co-occurrence clustering. TCRdb's version of the immuneACCESS table is confined to in-frame rearrangements and falls short of the full clone set. An unresolved V gene accounts for under half of the shortfall where checked; the remainder is of unknown origin. V, J and clone size reflect that table, while D and trimming were determined from the DNA. For this sample there are around 200,000 clones; about four fifths appear just once. The ten largest clones capture 2% to 3% of the sample.

V ends up 6 bases short and J 2 bases short, with an unmatched junction base count of 2. CDR1 and CDR2 (MNHNS, SASEGT) derive from the germline V gene. Its CDR3 holds 14 amino acids, cysteine through phenylalanine. This entry keeps only the CDR3 DNA: 42 bases, framed from base 1. The cohort was made up of approximately 700 healthy bone marrow donors. At the time of sampling, every cohort member was nominally healthy, though immune exposures that went unrecorded were likely present. The donor tested CMV seropositive, placing the donor among the roughly 300 seropositive members of the cohort. Each donor provided a peripheral blood sample, and peripheral blood mononuclear cells were used for TCR beta sequencing. Genomic DNA extraction from the blood cell samples was performed with the Qiagen DNeasy Blood Extraction Kit. General findings and caveats noted by the study authors: The authors suggested that the approach could potentially be extended to other disease states and immunological phenotypes. Some 16 rarely observed V segments, including chromosome 9 orphons, were excluded from the earlier analysis of 550 to 700 of the donors because counts were too low. The classifier was reported to diagnose cytomegalovirus status with high specificity and sensitivity in both the original and validation cohorts. The sequencing pipeline was judged likely to have produced a cluster of highly shared sequence variants as a technical artifact. A further reported finding was that TCR beta sequences accurately predicted the HLA-A and HLA-B alleles for most subjects in the first cohort. A few of the identified cytomegalovirus-associated TCR beta chains were confirmed in vitro to be specific for cytomegalovirus antigens. The study listed 150 to 200 TCR beta chains as associated with cytomegalovirus. Compared with the approximately 710-donor mean, donors in an Asian-associated ancestry cluster had fewer N-insertions in productive TCRs, according to a later genetic analysis. In this cohort, only TCR beta chains were sequenced, and detectable features were limited by the absence of alpha or paired-chain data. At a false discovery rate of 0.05, a later analysis linked 16,951 TCR beta sequences to specific HLA alleles. In a later analysis, several top co-occurrence clusters were reported to appear linked to parvovirus B19, influenza, CMV and Epstein-Barr virus. An earlier analysis of 587 of the donors showed that most TCR beta V segments appeared in productive rearrangements either about 87% or about 30% of the time, which broadly matched IMGT annotations. Linkage disequilibrium might explain the correlated functional status among segregating V segments, but an unknown experimental factor could not be ruled out. Compared with equally common non-associated chains, HLA-associated TCR beta chains in a later analysis were more clonally expanded and had lower generation probabilities. HLA typing was unavailable for some donors at each locus, so association tests used only the typed subset. Most TCR sequences were observed very rarely across donors, whereas some public TCRs were present in many individuals. A later analysis found that TCR association rates varied across HLA loci, with DRB1 alleles showing the most associated TCRs and HLA-C alleles the fewest. A later genetic analysis associated a missense DCLRE1C variant with V-gene and J-gene trimming of TCR beta chains, and an independent cohort replicated the association. Presence/absence analyses assumed roughly uniform sequencing depth across donors, an assumption that may not hold. Immune exposure information for the cohort was limited to CMV serostatus. The 87-base-pair reads could not distinguish some IMGT-functional V segments, including TRBV6-2 and TRBV6-3, so those segments were excluded. A later analysis found that most CMV-associated TCR beta chains appeared HLA-restricted, with HLA associations seemingly driven largely by CMV exposure. Strong co-occurrence of HLA alleles, especially DR and DQ, made assigning TCR associations to individual alleles difficult.

The specimen sequenced was PBMCs. The V and J genes are TRBV6-1 and TRBJ1-4; 8 middle bases align to TRBD1. The source of this sequence is a woman aged 50 to 65 in good health and CMV-seropositive. CDR3 protein: CASRRTGTNEKLFF. At the DNA level, the sequence is TGTGCCAGCAGGAGGACAGGGACTAATGAAAAACTGTTTTTT.